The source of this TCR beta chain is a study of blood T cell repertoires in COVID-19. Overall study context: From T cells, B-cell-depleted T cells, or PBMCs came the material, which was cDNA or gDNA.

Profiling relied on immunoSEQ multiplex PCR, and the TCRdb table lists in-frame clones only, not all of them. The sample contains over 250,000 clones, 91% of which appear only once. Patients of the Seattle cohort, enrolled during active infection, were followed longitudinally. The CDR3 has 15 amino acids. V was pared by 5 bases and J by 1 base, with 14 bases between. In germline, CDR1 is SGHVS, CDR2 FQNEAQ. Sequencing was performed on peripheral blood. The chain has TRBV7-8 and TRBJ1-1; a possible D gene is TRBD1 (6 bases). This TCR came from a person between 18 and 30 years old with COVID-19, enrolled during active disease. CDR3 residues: CASSPLGAANTEAFF. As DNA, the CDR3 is TGTGCCAGCAGCCCTCTGGGGGCGGCGAACACTGAAGCTTTCTTT. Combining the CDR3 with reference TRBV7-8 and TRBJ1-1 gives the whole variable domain GAGVSQSPRYKVAKRGQDVALRCDPISGHVSLFWYQQALGQGPEFLTYFQNEAQLDKSGLPSDRFFAERPEGSVSTLKIQRTQQEDSAVYLCASSPLGAANTEAFFGQGTRLTVV.